The 19 T cell receptor beta chains listed next were all sequenced from one sample in a study of T-cell memory formation after mild COVID-19. TCRdb itself ran the 5' RACE reads through MiXCR, one entry per CDR3 protein. The sample yields roughly 340,000 distinct CDR3 sequences, approximately 15% seen once. Sequenced input: PBMCs or a T cell subset sorted from them (not recorded which). Receptor source: a young man who had mild COVID-19 (a few samples of this study predate the infection). Cell type and time point are not known.

The table lists this clonotype with many counts. The genes are TRBV20-1 and TRBJ2-5; D might be TRBD1 or TRBD2, each matching 5 bases. The CDR3 contains 11 residues. In germline, CDR1 is DFQATT, CDR2 SNEGSKA (reference sequence). CDR3 loop: CSAGTLETQYF. The CDR3 DNA reads TGCAGCGCCGGGACCCTAGAGACCCAGTACTTC.

This clonotype appeared many times. This chain uses TRBV12-3 or TRBV12-4 with TRBJ1-2; D not certain. Trimming left V 3 bases short and J 4 bases short, with 9 bases between. The CDR3 is 13 residues long. The CDR3 is CASSFTGGYGYTF. As DNA, the CDR3 is TGTGCCAGCAGTTTCACCGGTGGCTATGGCTACACCTTC.

V is TRBV20-1 and J is TRBJ1-4; no reliable D call. This CDR3 has 11 residues. V lost 6 bases, J lost 8 bases, and 10 bases lay in between. The V gene's germline CDR1 is DFQATT and CDR2 SNEGSKA (reference sequence). The CDR3 bases are TGCAGTGCGGATCGCCAGGAAAAACTGTTTTTT. Protein: CSADRQEKLFF.

This clonotype was counted at least ten times. The chain employs TRBV4-1 and TRBJ2-7; D is unresolved. Deletions cut 0 bases from V and 2 bases from J, with 14 bases between. Looked up from germline, CDR1 is MGHRA and CDR2 is YSYEKL. This CDR3 contains 16 residues. In nucleotides, the CDR3 is TGCGCCAGCAGCCAAGAGCCGCACCGAAGCACCTACGAGCAGTACTTC. Residues: CASSQEPHRSTYEQYF.

This chain links TRBV20-1 with TRBJ1-1; possibly TRBD1 for D (6 bases). The germline V and J ends were trimmed by 0 bases and 1 base, with 21 bases remaining between them. The CDR3 sequence is 18 residues long. CDR1 and CDR2 (germline): DFQATT, SNEGSKA (reference sequence). In DNA form, the CDR3 reads TGCAGTGCTAGAGACCCAAAAGGGCCAGGGGTCGGGAACACTGAAGCTTTCTTT. This sequence encodes CSARDPKGPGVGNTEAFF.

About this clonotype itself: One junction end disagrees with the germline gene, perhaps due to a read error. This chain uses TRBV6-5 with TRBJ1-1; no clear D. The CDR3 spans 13 residues. Looked up from germline, CDR1 is MNHEY and CDR2 is SVGAGI. The CDR3 here is CASSDSGNTEAFF. In DNA, the CDR3 is TGTGCCAGCAGTGACTCAGGGAACACTGAAGCTTTCTTT.

The chain recombines TRBV7-2 with TRBJ1-1; perhaps TRBD1 as D (6 bases). This CDR3 contains 13 residues. Trimming stripped 5 bases from V and 3 bases from J, with 10 bases between. CDR1 and CDR2 from the germline V gene are SGHTA and FQGNSA. Here the CDR3 reads CASSAGVDTEAFF. Written as DNA, the CDR3 is TGTGCCAGCAGCGCAGGGGTAGACACTGAAGCTTTCTTT.

The table lists this clonotype with a few counts. This sequence joins TRBV4-1 and TRBJ1-5; D is ambiguous. The V and J ends lost 1 base and 3 bases respectively, with 10 bases between them. Germline V gene sequence: CDR1 MGHRA, CDR2 YSYEKL. The CDR3 has 15 amino acids. The CDR3 nucleotides are TGCGCCAGCAGCCAAGGAGGCGCTTCCAATCAGCCCCAGCATTTT. Translating it yields CASSQGGASNQPQHF.

In this sample, this clonotype turned up a few times. The chain is built from TRBV13 and TRBJ2-1; the D gene could be TRBD1 or TRBD2 (5 bases each). The CDR3 has 14 amino acids. The V gene's germline CDR1 is PRHDT and CDR2 FYEKMQ (reference sequence). The germline V and J ends were trimmed by 5 bases and 5 bases, with 13 bases remaining between them. CDR3 nucleotide sequence: TGTGCCAGCAGCCCCACCAGAGGGGACAATGAGCAGTTCTTC. Translation gives CASSPTRGDNEQFF.

The gene calls are TRBV29-1 and TRBJ2-1; the D is unclear. The CDR3 consists of 10 residues. Germline values: CDR1 SQVTM, CDR2 ANQGSEA. Here the CDR3 reads CSSYYNEQFF. Here the CDR3 DNA reads TGCAGTTCCTATTACAATGAGCAGTTCTTC.

Here the CDR3 DNA reads TGTGCCAGCAGGCCGGGGGCGCGGACTGAAGCTTTCTTT. Translation gives CASRPGARTEAFF. V is TRBV2 and J is TRBJ1-1, with a tentative D call TRBD1 (6 bases). The CDR3 sequence is 13 residues long. Trimming removed 6 bases from V and 5 bases from J, with 13 bases in between. Per germline, CDR1 SNHLY and CDR2 FYNNEI.

This clonotype has a handful of counts. The rearrangement joins TRBV7-2 to TRBJ2-7; the D is unclear. V gave up 2 bases and J gave up 7 bases, with 12 bases separating them. This CDR3 has 13 residues. Per the germline V gene, CDR1 is SGHTA and CDR2 is FQGNSA. CDR3 in amino acids: CASSLRIPEEQYF. The CDR3 region has the DNA TGTGCCAGCAGCTTAAGGATCCCTGAGGAGCAGTACTTC.

V and J are TRBV20-1 and TRBJ2-2; unclear D gene. CDR1 is DFQATT, CDR2 SNEGSKA, per germline (reference sequence). The V and J ends lost 5 bases and 0 bases respectively, with 7 bases between them. The CDR3 sequence is 13 residues long. The CDR3 DNA follows: TGCAGTGCTTGGACCACGAACACCGGGGAGCTGTTTTTT. Its protein product is CSAWTTNTGELFF.

This chain joins TRBV7-9 and TRBJ1-1, with TRBD1 matching over 9 bases. Trimming cost V 5 bases and J 4 bases; bases outside gene matches: 11. Germline CDR1 and CDR2: SEHNR and FQNEAQ (reference sequence). This CDR3 is built from 16 residues. CDR3 residues: CASSQGNRGLGTEAFF. CDR3 DNA sequence: TGTGCCAGCAGCCAAGGGAACAGGGGGCTAGGCACTGAAGCTTTCTTT. The full variable domain, completed using reference TRBV7-9 and TRBJ1-1, is DTGVSQNPRHKITKRGQNVTFRCDPISEHNRLYWYRQTLGQGPEFLTYFQNEAQLEKSRLLSDRFSAERPKGSFSTLEIQRTEQGDSAMYLCASSQGNRGLGTEAFFGQGTRLTVV.

The rearrangement links TRBV7-9 to TRBJ2-2; no reliable D call. The CDR3 runs 14 residues. Germline CDR1 and CDR2: SEHNR and FQNEAQ (reference sequence). Trimming took 3 bases from V and 4 from J, leaving 9 bases between them. The CDR3 DNA follows: TGTGCCAGCAGCTTCAGTTCGTCCACCGGGGAGCTGTTTTTT. It encodes CASSFSSSTGELFF.

The J gene is TRBJ2-5, the V gene TRBV3-1, with 8 bases that match TRBD2. Germline CDR1 is LGHDT and CDR2 is YNNKEL (reference sequence). CDR3 size: 14 residues. V was clipped by 4 bases and J by 2 bases; unmatched bases: 3. CDR3 amino acids: CASSRGLEQETQYF. CDR3 coding DNA: TGTGCCAGCAGCCGGGGACTAGAGCAAGAGACCCAGTACTTC.

This clonotype showed up just a few times. The chain has TRBV20-1 and TRBJ1-1; no definite D call. V was shortened by 4 bases and J by 0 bases, with 12 bases between the two germline ends. The length of the CDR3 is 14 residues. Per the germline V gene, CDR1 is DFQATT and CDR2 is SNEGSKA (reference sequence). The CDR3 sequence is CSATHRILNTEAFF. CDR3 coding DNA: TGCAGTGCTACCCACAGAATTCTGAACACTGAAGCTTTCTTT.

The CDR3 region is CASRLGQVGGYTF. Here the CDR3 DNA reads TGTGCCAGCAGGCTGGGACAGGTGGGGGGCTACACCTTC. The V gene is TRBV27, the J gene TRBJ1-2, with 8 bases matching TRBD1. Germline-derived CDR1 and CDR2 are MNHEY and SMNVEV (reference sequence). The junction had 8 bases not matched to a gene; V was cut back by 6 bases and J by 8 bases. This CDR3 contains 13 residues.

The V call is TRBV20-1, the J call TRBJ1-1; D might be TRBD1 (5 bases). CDR1 and CDR2 (germline): DFQATT, SNEGSKA (reference sequence). The CDR3 spans 12 residues. The V gene lost 2 bases and the J gene lost 8 bases, with 12 bases spanning the gap. This CDR3 reads CSARPRGGEAFF. CDR3 nucleotide sequence: TGCAGTGCTAGACCGCGGGGGGGAGAAGCTTTCTTT.